This TCR beta chain was obtained from a study of T cells in Graves' hyperthyroidism and ophthalmopathy. Findings of the study overall: Blood held most thyroid clonotypes expanded above 0.001 frequency.

Amplified TCR beta CDR3 regions derived from RNA transcripts. An initial round of RT-PCR targeting the TCR CDR3 relied on the HTBI primer set. TCRdb recomputed calls from the multiplex PCR reads with MiXCR, one row per CDR3 protein. Of about 640,000 distinct CDR3 sequences listed, under 25% are singletons. A remark on this clonotype: No antigen is known for it.

V was clipped by 7 bases and J by 3 bases, with 15 bases between them. CDR3 length: 14 amino acids. Germline V CDR1 and CDR2: MDHEN, SYDVKM. The source is a man younger than 40 with Graves' ophthalmopathy. This rearrangement joins TRBV28 to TRBJ1-1, with D tentatively TRBD1 (5 bases). Material for sequencing was blood. CDR3 bases: TGTGCCAGCATTCCCGGGGGGGTGGACACTGAAGCTTTCTTT. It specifies CASIPGGVDTEAFF.